Shown below are 14 T cell receptor beta chains from a single sample sequenced in a study of blood T cell repertoires in COVID-19. Data came from immunoSEQ multiplex PCR; TCRdb stores just in-frame clones and leaves some out. The profile covers 250,000 or so clones, with over 70% appearing a single time and 2.5% to 4% taken by the ten largest. Sequencing was performed on peripheral blood. The origin of the receptors is a woman older than 75 with acute or convalescent COVID-19.

The V and J genes are TRBV5-4 and TRBJ2-1; TRBD2 matches at 8 bases. This CDR3 has 15 amino acids. V lost 3 bases, J lost 2 bases, and 4 bases stayed unmatched. Germline-derived CDR1 and CDR2 are SGHNT and YYREEE (reference sequence). In DNA, the CDR3 is TGTGCCAGCAGCTCGACCGGGGGGGCCTACAATGAGCAGTTCTTC. Protein product: CASSSTGGAYNEQFF.

This clone was detected only a few times. The genes are TRBV14 and TRBJ2-5; D possibly corresponds to TRBD1 (6 bases). The CDR3 extends over 15 amino acids. Germline V gene sequence: CDR1 SGHDN, CDR2 FVKESK. Trimming stripped 2 bases from V and 5 bases from J, with 15 bases between. The CDR3 sequence is CASSQMDSLRETQYF. The CDR3 DNA sequence: TGTGCCAGCAGCCAAATGGACAGCCTTCGGGAGACCCAGTACTTC.

The J gene is TRBJ1-2, the V gene TRBV5-1, with D perhaps TRBD1 (5 bases). The CDR3 consists of 15 residues. Germline CDR1 SGHRS, CDR2 YFSETQ. V lost 4 bases, J lost 0 bases, and 13 bases lay in between. The CDR3 DNA is TGCGCCAGCAGCCCGGGCGACAGTTCTAACTATGGCTACACCTTC. Its translation is CASSPGDSSNYGYTF.

The V and J genes are TRBV24-1 and TRBJ2-1; weak D call: TRBD1 (5 bases). Trimming shortened V by 3 bases and J by 5 bases, and 10 bases separated the two germline ends. CDR3 length: 14 amino acids. Looked up from germline, CDR1 is KGHDR and CDR2 is SFDVKD. CDR3 bases: TGTGCCACCAGTGATCGCAGGGTTCACAATGAGCAGTTCTTC. It is translated as CATSDRRVHNEQFF.

This clone was seen a single time. The same CDR3 arises from other DNA sequences in this sample as well. The genes are TRBV7-9 and TRBJ1-2; D perhaps matches TRBD1 (5 bases). Germline CDR1 SEHNR, CDR2 FQNEAQ (reference sequence). CDR3 length: 13 residues. Between the trimmed V and J ends, which lost 3 bases and 4 bases, there was a span of 9 bases. This CDR3 reads CASSFTGSYGYTF. The CDR3 DNA reads TGTGCCAGCAGCTTTACAGGATCCTATGGCTACACCTTC.

The chain uses TRBV11-2 and TRBJ1-1; possible D gene TRBD1, 5 bases. In germline, CDR1 is SGHAT, CDR2 FQNNGV. The CDR3 is 13 amino acids. Trimming took 0 bases from V and 7 from J, leaving 9 bases between them. This CDR3 is CASSLDKGIEAFF. Written as DNA, the CDR3 is TGTGCCAGCAGCTTAGATAAGGGGATTGAAGCTTTCTTT. The entire variable domain, with the rest obtained from reference TRBV11-2 and TRBJ1-1, is as follows: EAGVAQSPRYKIIEKRQSVAFWCNPISGHATLYWYQQILGQGPKLLIQFQNNGVVDDSQLPKDRFSAERLKGVDSTLKIQPAKLEDSAVYLCASSLDKGIEAFFGQGTRLTVV.

The gene calls are TRBV5-1 and TRBJ2-1, with D perhaps TRBD1 (5 bases). V was shortened by 1 base and J by 0 bases, with 8 bases between the two germline ends. Germline V CDR1 and CDR2: SGHRS, YFSETQ. This CDR3 comprises 15 residues. This CDR3 reads CASSLSGPSYNEQFF. CDR3 in DNA: TGCGCCAGCAGCTTGTCAGGGCCCTCCTACAATGAGCAGTTCTTC.

The V gene is TRBV7-2, the J gene TRBJ1-2, with 8 bases fitting TRBD1. J was trimmed by 5 bases and V by 4 bases; bases with no gene match: 12. Looked up from germline, CDR1 is SGHTA and CDR2 is FQGNSA. CDR3 length: 16 residues. The CDR3 here is CASSSNTGTGVYGYTF. Written as DNA, the CDR3 is TGTGCCAGCAGCTCAAATACCGGGACAGGAGTGTATGGCTACACCTTC.

The chain joins TRBV5-6 to TRBJ2-6; D gene unclear. The CDR3 loop spans 13 amino acids. Deletions cut 4 bases from V and 2 bases from J, with 4 bases between. CDR1 and CDR2 from the germline V gene are SGHDT and YYEEEE. The CDR3 spells CASSQTGANVLTF. The CDR3 region has the DNA TGTGCCAGCAGCCAAACTGGGGCCAACGTCCTGACTTTC.

The chain couples TRBV23-1 to TRBJ2-5; TRBD2 aligns across 10 bases. TRBV23-1 is an ORF for which the function is uncertain. This CDR3 spans 18 amino acids. V was pared by 7 bases and J by 3 bases, with 17 bases of the junction left unmatched. The CDR3 sequence: CASTRPGLAFSGEETQYF. In nucleotides, the CDR3 is TGCGCCAGCACTCGACCGGGACTAGCGTTCTCGGGGGAAGAGACCCAGTACTTC.

V gene TRBV2 combines with J gene TRBJ1-2; 7 nucleotides match TRBD1. V was pared by 5 bases and J by 5 bases, with 8 bases of the junction left unmatched. The CDR3 runs 14 residues. CDR1 and CDR2 (germline): SNHLY, FYNNEI. The CDR3 DNA is TGTGCCAGCAGTAGGACAGGACTGTCTTATGGCTACACCTTC. Its protein product is CASSRTGLSYGYTF.

This clone was seen a handful of times. The chain combines TRBV7-7 with TRBJ2-1; TRBD1 is a possible D gene (5 bases). The CDR3 has 15 residues. The germline V and J ends were trimmed by 5 bases and 0 bases, with 11 bases remaining between them. Per germline, CDR1 SSHAT and CDR2 FNYEAQ (reference sequence). CDR3 sequence (DNA): TGTGCCAGCAGCCAGGCCAGGGTCTCCTACAATGAGCAGTTCTTC. This gives the protein CASSQARVSYNEQFF.

V and J are TRBV4-1 and TRBJ1-2; the D gene is possibly TRBD1 (6 bases). Trimming took 3 bases from V and 7 from J, leaving 15 bases between them. Germline V gene lookup returns CDR1 MGHRA and CDR2 YSYEKL. This CDR3 is built from 14 residues. CDR3 region: CASSQGQGWGGYTF. For the CDR3, the DNA is TGCGCCAGCAGCCAGGGACAAGGGTGGGGTGGCTACACCTTC.

The chain is built from TRBV5-4 and TRBJ2-7; 7 bases align to TRBD1. Germline values: CDR1 SGHNT, CDR2 YYREEE (reference sequence). CDR3 length: 13 amino acids. The V segment lost 4 bases and the J segment 3 bases; nucleotides outside the gene matches: 4. The CDR3 region has the DNA TGTGCCAGCAGCCAAAACAGGGGCTACGAGCAGTACTTC. Protein product: CASSQNRGYEQYF.